This T cell receptor beta chain was captured in a study of tumor-infiltrating lymphocytes in localized non-small cell lung cancer. Measured with immunoSEQ multiplex PCR; TCRdb has only the in-frame clones, and not every one. This table holds more than 10,000 clones, approximately 85% found once. V was cut by 4 bases and J by 3 bases, with 8 bases left in between. The CDR3 consists of 12 residues. In germline, CDR1 is SGHRS, CDR2 YFSETQ. Source material: uninvolved lung tissue not adjacent to the tumor. This TCR derives from a human donor with non-small cell lung cancer. The rearrangement joins TRBV5-1 to TRBJ2-7; D is unclear. The chain's CDR3 is CASSPPSYEQYF. CDR3 sequence (DNA): TGCGCCAGCAGCCCTCCTAGCTACGAGCAGTACTTC.